A single TCR beta chain is shown here with its context. Its antigen remains unknown. The CDR3 sequence is 13 residues long. V lost 1 base and J 9 bases, leaving 11 bases between the germline ends. Per germline, CDR1 SGHKS and CDR2 YYEKEE (reference sequence). The sample is drawn from a study of blood T cells in healthy people across ages. Study observations and caveats: Total diversity from one million sequenced T cells was likely underestimated. TCR beta diversity was tightly associated with the proportion of naive T cells.

Primed by a sample-barcoded 5' primer and a J-beta primer mix, a second PCR proceeded for 7 to 11 cycles. Researchers report that a template-switch adaptor with 12 random nucleotides tagged each cDNA molecule. Every sample returned 2.5 million or more CDR3-containing paired-end reads. TCRdb independently ran MiXCR on the 5' RACE reads; one entry per CDR3 protein. In the table there are 350,000 to 450,000 distinct CDR3 sequences, 45% to 65% of which are singletons. The receptor was isolated from a man between 60 and 75 years old in good health. The chain is built from TRBV5-5 and TRBJ2-4; the D gene is possibly TRBD1 (5 bases). Sequenced sample: blood. The CDR3 loop is CASSLTQQGIQYF. For the CDR3, the DNA is TGTGCCAGCAGCTTGACACAGCAGGGCATTCAGTACTTC.